The following is a T cell receptor (beta chain) sequence with its context. Which antigen it targets is not known. No per-base quality is available; no much larger clone lies one base away. This sample was included in a study of cytomegalovirus exposure and HLA in healthy donors (dated by TCRdb to the late 2010s). For the wider study: An earlier analysis of about 530 of the donors reported approximately 300 Gb of sequence data and around 120 million unique TCR beta sequences obtained from about 180 million T cells. The number of typed donors differed by locus: 629-630 for A, B, C, DRB1 and DQB1; some 500 for DQA1; 600 to 610 for DPA1; and 400 to 480 for DPB1. All discovery cohort repertoires had been generated using a single sequencing platform. Donor age, sex, ethnicity and CMV serostatus were compiled together with the repertoire data. Among the 398 genotyped donors, approximately 81% belonged to the genetic ancestry cluster associated with self-reported Caucasian donors. Rather than drawing on any new phenotypic data, the later analysis identified candidate immune exposures from TCR beta sequences and the way those sequences occurred across donors. HLA typing included class I and class II loci at four-digit resolution. A later analysis re-analyzed previously published TCR beta repertoires from approximately 670 donors and added high-resolution HLA genotyping to study TCR occurrence patterns. The aim of the study was to test whether cataloging public T cell receptors could identify signatures of past pathogen exposure. On average, about 240,000 unique TCR beta nucleotide sequences were sequenced per donor among 398 genotyped donors of the cohort, with about 17% of those sequences being non-productive. Roughly 5 DR-DQ haplotypes were handled as single units for association and clustering, since linkage in the cohort was strong. A separate validation cohort of over a hundred different subjects was used in addition to the approximately 640-subject first cohort. The study combined high-throughput TCR immunosequencing, statistical association of individual TCRs with disease status, and machine learning to predict cytomegalovirus infection status. Genome-wide SNP genotypes for about 60% of the roughly 670 donors were used in a later genetic analysis, which treated that subset as a discovery cohort. An earlier analysis of roughly 580 of the donors used high-throughput TCR beta sequencing to judge whether each TCR beta V gene segment behaved as functional or pseudogenic. Roughly 300 gigabases of sequencing data and 75 million to 85 million unique TCR sequences made up an early release that covered over 550 HLA-typed donors. Using immunosequencing, the study profiled T cell repertoires from about 650 subjects and related those repertoires to cytomegalovirus serostatus. What the research found in general, with its limitations: A later genetic analysis associated a missense DCLRE1C variant with V-gene and J-gene trimming of TCR beta chains, and an independent cohort replicated the association. According to a later analysis, most CMV-associated TCR beta chains appeared to be HLA-restricted, and the HLA associations seemed to be driven largely by CMV exposure. A further reported finding was that TCR beta sequences accurately predicted the HLA-A and HLA-B alleles for most subjects in the first cohort. Over 15 rarely observed V segments, including chromosome 9 orphons, were excluded from the earlier analysis of about 600 of the donors because counts were too low. Specific HLA alleles were associated with roughly 16,000 TCR beta sequences at a false discovery rate of 0.05 in a later analysis. Correlated functional status among segregating V segments might be attributable to linkage disequilibrium, but an unknown experimental factor could not be ruled out. Strong co-occurrence of HLA alleles, especially DR and DQ, made assigning TCR associations to individual alleles difficult. A later analysis found that HLA-associated TCR beta chains were more clonally expanded and had lower generation probabilities than equally common non-associated chains. According to a later genetic analysis, donors in an Asian-associated ancestry cluster had fewer N-insertions in productive TCRs than the approximately 690-donor mean. The sequencing pipeline was judged likely to have produced a cluster of highly shared sequence variants as a technical artifact. Several of the top co-occurrence clusters appeared to be linked to parvovirus B19, influenza, CMV and Epstein-Barr virus, according to a later analysis. Most TCR sequences were seen in very few donors, while some public TCRs were found in many individuals. The authors suggested that the approach could potentially be generalized to other disease states and immunological phenotypes. Cytomegalovirus status was reported to be diagnosed by the classifier with high specificity and sensitivity in both the original and validation cohorts. Broadly in line with IMGT annotations, most TCR beta V segments showed up in productive rearrangements about 90% or about 30% of the time in an earlier analysis of a few hundred of the donors. Some IMGT-functional V segments, including TRBV6-2 and TRBV6-3, could not be distinguished by the 87-base-pair reads and were therefore excluded. This cohort had only TCR beta chains sequenced, and the lack of alpha or paired-chain data limited which features could be detected. The presence/absence analyses assumed that sequencing depth was roughly uniform across donors, and that assumption may not be true. HLA typing was unavailable for some donors at each locus, so association tests used only the typed subset. Three of the identified cytomegalovirus-associated TCR beta chains were confirmed in vitro to be specific for cytomegalovirus antigens. The study gave a list of about 160 TCR beta chains associated with cytomegalovirus. According to a later analysis, TCR association rates differed among HLA loci, with DRB1 alleles showing the most associated TCRs and HLA-C alleles showing the fewest. Immune exposure information for the cohort was limited to CMV serostatus.

The cohort consisted of 666 healthy bone marrow donors. At the time of sampling, all cohort members were nominally healthy, though unrecorded immune exposures were likely present. The donor was CMV seropositive and was included in the group of some 290 seropositive cohort members. A peripheral blood sample was provided by each donor, and peripheral blood mononuclear cells were used for TCR beta sequencing. The Qiagen DNeasy Blood Extraction Kit was used to extract genomic DNA from the blood cell samples. The CDR3 starts with the cysteine, ends with the phenylalanine, and has 15 residues. CDR3 DNA only is kept here, 45 bases in frame from base 1. CDR1 and CDR2 (SGDLS, YYNGEE) derive from the germline V gene. At the junction V is shortened by 0 bases and J by 7 bases; bases outside the gene matches: 5. The receptor library was made with the immunoSEQ multiplex PCR assay. The multiplex PCR relied on a mix of 60 forward primers for TCR Vbeta segments and 13 reverse primers for TCR Jbeta segments. The CDR3 region of rearranged TCR beta genes was amplified from genomic DNA by a multiplex PCR assay. Amplified TCR beta libraries were sequenced as 87-base-pair reads on the Illumina HiSeq System. The original methods were these. A later analysis counted 65 million to 90 million unique TCR beta chains across the approximately 700 repertoires, and approximately 11 million of these chains were shared by at least two donors. To remove PCR and sequencing errors, raw reads were error-corrected and collapsed into unique sequences using a nearest-neighbor algorithm that merged closely related sequences. V, D and J gene segments were assigned by aligning CDR3 sequences to IMGT reference sequences. For a sequence to be retained, at least a six-nucleotide match to both a V gene segment and a J gene segment was required. Rearrangements were classified as productive when the CDR3 lacked stop codons and remained in frame with V and J, and all other rearrangements were classified as non-productive. CDR3 was defined by IMGT convention, running from the second conserved V-encoded cysteine to the conserved J-encoded phenylalanine. Sequences without an unambiguous match to a single V gene segment were excluded from the earlier analysis of approximately 560 of the donors. An earlier analysis of some 500 of the donors classified V segments as functional when productive rearrangements were above 56.7% and as segregating when the standard deviation between donors was above 5%. A statistical classification framework was built for diagnosing cytomegalovirus status from the catalog of TCR beta chain sequences. In a later analysis, TCR nucleotide sequences were compared against IMGT/GENE-DB human TR gene sequences so that V and J genes could be assigned. Using the TCRdist pipeline, a later analysis assigned CDR3 sequences along with most-parsimonious VDJ recombination scenarios. A later analysis defined each TCR beta chain by its CDR3 amino acid sequence plus V-gene family, and excluded reads lacking a unique V-gene family. To address suspected cross-contamination and a sequencing artifact, a later analysis removed around 590 highly shared, low-generation-probability nucleotide sequences. In a later analysis, a clonal expansion index for each public chain was calculated from normalized within-repertoire ranks of inferred template counts. In a later analysis, generation probabilities were computed with a VDJ recombination model fitted to out-of-frame rearrangements, and the resulting probabilities were checked against IGoR. Hypergeometric tests were used in a later analysis to score TCR-TCR, TCR-HLA and TCR-CMV co-occurrence, with a repertoire-size bias correction applied to the TCR pairs. To estimate false discovery rates, a later analysis permuted the HLA or CMV assignments 20 times. In a later analysis, co-occurring TCRs were grouped using DBSCAN, with TCRdist sequence similarity added in when clustering inside HLA-allele-positive subsets. For co-occurrence clustering, repertoires with fewer than 30,000 or more than 120,000 public chains were excluded, along with roughly 5 repertoires with anomalous nucleotide sharing. TCRdb retrieved this table from immuneACCESS and kept in-frame rearrangements only. Not all clones are present; in checked studies, unresolved V genes account for under half, and no reason is known for the remainder. V and J calls and clone size are given by that table; D and trimming were obtained from the DNA. This sample comprises about 160,000 clones, more than 75% of them detected only once. Around 1.5% of the sample comes from the top ten.

The specimen sequenced was PBMCs. The receptor was derived from a girl under 18 in good health and CMV-seropositive. This chain is built from TRBV9 and TRBJ2-1, and 9 bases in between align with TRBD1. The CDR3 amino acid sequence is: CASSVDGTGSNEQFF. The DNA sequence reads TGTGCCAGCAGCGTAGATGGGACAGGGAGTAATGAGCAGTTCTTC.